Below, 5 T cell receptor beta chains from the same sample are listed, as sequenced in a study of T cell changes during pregnancy in multiple sclerosis. The protocol was immunoSEQ multiplex PCR, while the TCRdb copy is restricted to in-frame clones and leaves out a portion. The sample holds about 110,000 clones, 91% seen once. Sequenced here: peripheral blood, sampled before pregnancy. Receptors originate from a female donor with multiple sclerosis, enrolled in a pregnancy study.

In its sample, this clone was seen once. V is TRBV6-5 and J is TRBJ1-5; TRBD1 is a possible D gene (5 bases). Trimming took 6 bases from V and 1 from J, leaving 10 bases between them. CDR3 length equals 14 residues. Per germline, CDR1 MNHEY and CDR2 SVGAGI. The CDR3 sequence is CASSRTLSNQPQHF. In nucleotides, the CDR3 is TGTGCCAGCAGCCGGACATTAAGCAATCAGCCCCAGCATTTT.

The chain joins TRBV14 to TRBJ2-1, with a tentative D call TRBD2 (5 bases). Trimming removed 0 bases at V and 7 bases at J, with 13 bases between. The CDR3 loop spans 15 amino acids. The germline gives CDR1 SGHDN, CDR2 FVKESK. CDR3 residues: CASSQDVGDSNEQFF. The CDR3 region has the DNA TGTGCCAGCAGCCAAGATGTGGGAGACTCAAATGAGCAGTTCTTC.

The chain uses TRBV28 and TRBJ2-1; a possible D gene is TRBD2 (6 bases). CDR3 length equals 16 residues. V lost 2 bases to trimming and J lost 4 bases, with 15 bases between them. CDR1 is MDHEN, CDR2 SYDVKM, per germline. CDR3 coding DNA: TGTGCCAGCAGTTTACGGGCCCTAGCGAGGTACAATGAGCAGTTCTTC. Translated, it gives CASSLRALARYNEQFF.

This chain connects TRBV10-3 to TRBJ2-5; the match to TRBD2 covers 8 bases. With 7 bases clipped from V and 4 bases from J, the junction kept 5 bases outside the gene matches. The CDR3 totals 13 residues. The V gene's germline CDR1 is ENHRY and CDR2 SYGVKD. The CDR3 spells CAINEAGAETQYF. Here the CDR3 DNA reads TGTGCCATCAATGAAGCGGGAGCAGAGACCCAGTACTTC.

The chain carries TRBV27 and TRBJ2-7; 9 nucleotides line up with TRBD1. V was clipped by 6 bases and J by 3 bases; unmatched bases: 12. Germline lookup yields CDR1 MNHEY and CDR2 SMNVEV (reference sequence). The CDR3 loop spans 16 amino acids. The CDR3 nucleotides read TGTGCCAGCAGCCCCGGGGCCGGACAGGGGTACTACGAGCAGTACTTC. Its protein product is CASSPGAGQGYYEQYF.